What follows are 25 T cell receptor beta chains derived from one specimen sequenced in a study of blood T cell repertoires in COVID-19. Generated by immunoSEQ multiplex PCR, the TCRdb table keeps only in-frame clones and is missing some. Found here are roughly 380,000 clones, around 85% of them singletons; the top ten hold 3.6%. Sequenced input: peripheral blood. The receptors stem from a woman aged 18-29 years with acute or convalescent COVID-19.

The chain carries TRBV30 and TRBJ1-2; D is ambiguous. Per the germline V gene, CDR1 is GTSNPN and CDR2 is SVGIG (reference sequence). The CDR3 consists of 12 residues. Between the trimmed V and J ends, which lost 7 bases and 2 bases, there was a span of 11 bases. The CDR3 region has the DNA TGTGCCTCAGCGGGGTCGAACTATGGCTACACCTTC. This sequence encodes CASAGSNYGYTF.

V usage is TRBV6-5 and J usage is TRBJ2-7; tentatively, D is TRBD1 (6 bases). Trimming stripped 7 bases from V and 2 bases from J, with 12 bases between. CDR1 and CDR2 from the germline V gene are MNHEY and SVGAGI. The CDR3 runs to 13 residues. The CDR3 sequence: CASIQGSPYEQYF. The CDR3 nucleotides read TGTGCCAGCATACAGGGTTCCCCCTACGAGCAGTACTTC.

This sequence joins TRBV6-6 and TRBJ1-3; 7 nucleotides align to TRBD1. Germline loops: CDR1 MNHNY, CDR2 SVGAGI (reference sequence). The CDR3 has 16 residues. Germline trimming cut 5 bases from V and 5 bases from J; bases unmatched to any gene: 12. The CDR3 loop reads CASSRGQAEGRNTIYF. CDR3 in DNA: TGTGCCAGCAGTCGAGGACAGGCCGAAGGGCGAAACACCATATATTTT.

V is TRBV6-2 or TRBV6-3 and J is TRBJ1-4; 7 nucleotides agree with TRBD1. Per germline, CDR1 MNHEY and CDR2 SVGEGT. This CDR3 has 14 amino acids. J lost 4 bases, V lost 5 bases, and 4 bases had no gene match. The CDR3 spells CASSVGQSNEKLFF. The DNA for the CDR3 is TGTGCCAGCAGTGTGGGACAGAGTAATGAAAAACTGTTTTTT.

V usage is TRBV6-6 and J usage is TRBJ1-1; unclear D gene. This CDR3 is built from 15 residues. CDR1 and CDR2 from the germline V gene are MNHNY and SVGAGI (reference sequence). The V gene lost 8 bases and the J gene lost 1 base, with 17 bases spanning the gap. The CDR3: CASDLLYSGNTEAFF. The CDR3 DNA sequence: TGTGCCAGCGACTTGTTATATTCTGGGAACACTGAAGCTTTCTTT.

V and J are TRBV11-2 and TRBJ2-7; D might be TRBD2 (5 bases). V lost 5 bases and J 1 base, leaving 15 bases between the germline ends. The germline CDR1 and CDR2 sequences are SGHAT and FQNNGV. The CDR3 consists of 15 residues. CDR3 amino acids: CASSPELRGSYEQYF. CDR3 sequence (DNA): TGTGCCAGCAGCCCCGAGCTCAGAGGGTCCTACGAGCAGTACTTC. The full variable domain, its missing parts supplied by reference TRBV11-2 and TRBJ2-7, is EAGVAQSPRYKIIEKRQSVAFWCNPISGHATLYWYQQILGQGPKLLIQFQNNGVVDDSQLPKDRFSAERLKGVDSTLKIQPAKLEDSAVYLCASSPELRGSYEQYFGPGTRLTVT.

This clone was seen only once. This chain uses TRBV3-1 (or the pseudogene TRBV3-2) with TRBJ2-3; 7 bases align to TRBD1. The CDR3 sequence is 15 residues long. V gave up 4 bases and J gave up 0 bases; unmatched junction bases: 4. Germline CDR1 and CDR2: LGHDT and YNNKEL (reference sequence). Written as DNA, the CDR3 is TGTGCCAGCAGCCGCCCGGGACAGAGCACAGATACGCAGTATTTT. Amino acid sequence: CASSRPGQSTDTQYF.

The table lists this clone with a few counts. In nucleotides, the CDR3 is TGCGCCAGCAGCCAAGAAGGCACTAGGGTCTCGGGTGGCTACACCTTC. Translation: CASSQEGTRVSGGYTF. The chain combines TRBV4-1 with TRBJ1-2; D unclear. Germline V CDR1 and CDR2: MGHRA, YSYEKL. The CDR3 covers 16 residues. Trimming removed 0 bases from V and 7 bases from J, with 18 bases in between.

The chain uses TRBV10-3 and TRBJ2-7; maybe TRBD1 (5 bases). This CDR3 region has 13 residues. The germline V and J ends were trimmed by 3 bases and 6 bases, with 12 bases remaining between them. Germline V gene lookup returns CDR1 ENHRY and CDR2 SYGVKD. The CDR3, as DNA: TGTGCCATCAGTGAAGGCAAAGGGGCCGAGCAGTACTTC. This translates into CAISEGKGAEQYF.

CDR3 DNA: TGTGCCATCAGTGAACCAGGGACTAGCGGGTCCTACGAGCAGTACTTC. Its protein is CAISEPGTSGSYEQYF. V gene TRBV10-3 combines with J gene TRBJ2-7; 12 positions agree with TRBD2. The CDR3 sequence is 16 residues long. Germline V gene sequence: CDR1 ENHRY, CDR2 SYGVKD. The ends lost 3 bases at V and 1 base at J; junction bases unmatched: 4.

This clone was seen only a few times. The chain carries TRBV7-8 and TRBJ1-5, with 12 bases fitting TRBD1. Germline V gives CDR1 SGHVS, CDR2 FQNEAQ. The V and J ends lost 5 bases and 1 base, in that order; junction bases with no gene match: 12. There are 19 residues in the CDR3. CDR3 region: CASSQKPGQGARSNQPQHF. The CDR3 DNA reads TGTGCCAGCAGCCAAAAGCCGGGACAGGGGGCGCGGAGCAATCAGCCCCAGCATTTT.

The CDR3 DNA sequence: TGTGCCAGCAGCTCTGGCCCGCGGGGGAACAATCAGCCCCAGCATTTT. Translated, it gives CASSSGPRGNNQPQHF. V gene TRBV7-9 combines with J gene TRBJ1-5; perhaps TRBD1 as D (5 bases). The CDR3 length is 16 residues. V shed 4 bases and J shed 3 bases, with 16 bases lying between them. Per the germline V gene, CDR1 is SEHNR and CDR2 is FQNEAQ (reference sequence).

The chain recombines TRBV9 with TRBJ1-2; 8 bases map to TRBD1. This CDR3 is 15 amino acids long. From germline, CDR1 is SGDLS and CDR2 YYNGEE. The J segment lost 3 bases and the V segment lost 1 base, leaving 5 bases of the junction unmatched. CDR3 region: CASSVTGQGDYGYTF. In nucleotides, the CDR3 is TGTGCCAGCAGCGTAACCGGACAGGGCGACTATGGCTACACCTTC.

J is TRBJ1-1 and V is TRBV27, with D uncertain. CDR3 size: 14 residues. Trimming took off 0 bases at V and 5 bases at J, with 10 bases between the two ends. In germline, CDR1 is MNHEY, CDR2 SMNVEV (reference sequence). The CDR3 DNA reads TGTGCCAGCAGTTTATCGGTTAGCGGGACTGAAGCTTTCTTT. It encodes CASSLSVSGTEAFF.

This rearrangement joins TRBV28 to TRBJ1-2, with 7 positions matching TRBD1. Trimming took 4 bases from V and 2 from J; bases not matched to a gene: 10. CDR1 and CDR2 (germline): MDHEN, SYDVKM. The length of the CDR3 is 16 residues. The CDR3 protein is CASSSGTVQGNYGYTF. The CDR3 DNA reads TGTGCCAGCAGTTCCGGGACAGTTCAGGGGAACTATGGCTACACCTTC.

The rearrangement uses TRBV27 and TRBJ1-5; 9 positions match TRBD1. The CDR3 has 14 amino acids. Per the germline V gene, CDR1 is MNHEY and CDR2 is SMNVEV (reference sequence). Trimming took 6 bases from V and 5 from J; bases not matched to a gene: 5. The CDR3 here is CASSLQGADQPQHF. CDR3 sequence (DNA): TGTGCCAGCAGCCTACAGGGGGCGGATCAGCCCCAGCATTTT.

This chain uses TRBV11-2 with TRBJ2-1, with 9 bases matching TRBD2. The CDR3 runs to 18 residues. V was pared by 1 base and J by 9 bases, with 16 bases of the junction left unmatched. Germline loops: CDR1 SGHAT, CDR2 FQNNGV. The CDR3 here is CASSLGVQGLAKGGEQFF. The CDR3 DNA reads TGTGCCAGCAGCTTAGGGGTCCAGGGACTAGCTAAGGGTGGTGAGCAGTTCTTC.

For the CDR3, the DNA is TGCAGCGTTGAGGGGCGGGGACACAATGAGCAGTTCTTC. Translating it yields CSVEGRGHNEQFF. The V and J genes are TRBV29-1 and TRBJ2-1, with D possibly being TRBD2 (6 bases). V gave up 3 bases and J gave up 5 bases, with 11 bases separating them. The CDR3 covers 13 residues. Germline V CDR1 and CDR2: SQVTM, ANQGSEA.

CDR3 protein: CASSFRTGGNGELFF. In DNA, the CDR3 is TGTGCCAGCAGCTTCAGAACAGGGGGGAACGGGGAGCTGTTTTTT. This chain joins TRBV7-9 and TRBJ2-2, with TRBD1 identical over 8 bases. This CDR3 is built from 15 residues. CDR1 and CDR2 from the germline V gene are SEHNR and FQNEAQ (reference sequence). The V and J ends lost 3 bases and 7 bases, in that order; junction bases with no gene match: 7.

The chain has TRBV3-1 (or the pseudogene TRBV3-2) and TRBJ1-5; D possibly corresponds to TRBD1 (5 bases). Germline CDR1 reads LGHDT; CDR2 reads YNNKEL (reference sequence). Between the trimmed V and J ends, which lost 2 bases and 0 bases, there was a span of 8 bases. The CDR3 runs 15 residues. In nucleotides, the CDR3 is TGTGCCAGCAGCCAACAAGGGGATAGCAATCAGCCCCAGCATTTT. Its translation is CASSQQGDSNQPQHF.

The J gene is TRBJ2-5, the V gene TRBV5-1; TRBD1 might be the D (6 bases). Germline V gene sequence: CDR1 SGHRS, CDR2 YFSETQ. CDR3 length: 17 amino acids. The ends were cut back, 3 bases at V and 5 bases at J, with 23 bases in the middle. The CDR3 nucleotides read TGCGCCAGCAGCTCCCCTCCCGGAGACAGGAGATGGGAGACCCAGTACTTC. This translates into CASSSPPGDRRWETQYF.

The chain combines TRBV6-6 with TRBJ1-4; 8 nucleotides agree with TRBD1. J gave up 7 bases and V 5 bases, and 6 bases lay outside the gene matches. Germline loops: CDR1 MNHNY, CDR2 SVGAGI (reference sequence). CDR3 length: 14 amino acids. The CDR3 nucleotides read TGTGCCAGCAGTCCCCGGACAGGGATTGAAAAACTGTTTTTT. This translates into CASSPRTGIEKLFF.

The V and J genes are TRBV4-1 and TRBJ1-1, with a possible D match to TRBD1 (6 bases). V was shortened by 3 bases and J by 8 bases, with 13 bases between the two germline ends. In germline, CDR1 is MGHRA, CDR2 YSYEKL. The CDR3 sequence is 13 residues long. CDR3 in DNA: TGCGCCAGCAGCCAGACCACAGGGTCAGAAGCTTTCTTT. This translates into CASSQTTGSEAFF.

The gene calls are TRBV28 and TRBJ2-5; TRBD2 agrees at 8 bases. The CDR3 consists of 13 residues. Trimming took 7 bases from V and 10 from J; bases not matched to a gene: 11. The germline CDR1 and CDR2 sequences are MDHEN and SYDVKM. The CDR3 region is CASNGLAGWDQYF. The CDR3 bases are TGTGCCAGCAACGGGCTAGCGGGTTGGGACCAGTACTTC.

The J gene is TRBJ2-7, the V gene TRBV5-6; TRBD2 is a possible D gene (5 bases). The CDR3 is made up of 14 amino acids. Germline-derived CDR1 and CDR2 are SGHDT and YYEEEE. With 0 bases removed from V and 6 bases from J, the gap between germline ends came to 13 bases. CDR3 DNA: TGTGCCAGCAGCTTGGATCTAGCTTTCGGCGAGCAGTACTTC. Amino acid sequence: CASSLDLAFGEQYF.